This is a list of T cell receptor beta chains from one sample in a study of siplizumab effects on memory and regulatory T cells. Clones were read by immunoSEQ multiplex PCR, and TCRdb kept only the in-frame ones, dropping some. The table has more than 85,000 clones, about 93% seen once. Sequencing was performed on Tregs sorted from blood. These receptors were obtained from a human donor in good health. CDR3s include the opening cysteine and the closing phenylalanine or tryptophan. Each record gives: J gene, D gene, V gene, clone size, CDR3 protein, CDR3 DNA. D genes are given only for firm matches. Some rows mark clone size as missing; the rest say once, few, many or name a class of expanded clone.

TRBJ2-1 | TRBD1 | TRBV6-5 | - | CASSLNRGPNEQFF | TGTGCCAGCAGTCTAAACAGGGGGCCCAATGAGCAGTTCTTC
TRBJ1-2 | - | TRBV11-1 | once | CASSFIPDYGYTF | TGTGCCAGCAGCTTTATTCCCGACTATGGCTACACCTTC
TRBJ1-1 | - | TRBV27 | - | CASRKIGSRNTEAFF | TGTGCCAGCAGGAAAATAGGGTCCCGGAACACTGAAGCTTTCTTT
TRBJ2-7 | - | TRBV7-2 | - | CASSGHREQYF | TGTGCCAGCAGCGGTCATCGCGAGCAGTACTTC
TRBJ2-2 | - | TRBV7-9 | - | CASSLGRNTGELFF | TGTGCCAGCAGCTTAGGGCGGAACACCGGGGAGCTGTTTTTT
TRBJ1-1 | TRBD1 | TRBV9 | - | CASDRPGQEAFF | TGTGCCAGTGACCGACCGGGACAGGAAGCTTTCTTT
TRBJ2-7 | TRBD2 | TRBV28 | - | CASSLSHPGLAAPEQYF | TGTGCCAGCAGTTTAAGCCACCCGGGACTAGCGGCGCCAGAGCAGTACTTC
TRBJ2-4 | - | TRBV7-3 | - | CASSLSRTDPVQYF | TGTGCCAGCAGCTTAAGTCGGACGGATCCCGTTCAGTACTTC
TRBJ1-1 | TRBD1 | TRBV7-2 | - | CASSLPGQGTEAFF | TGTGCCAGCAGCTTACCGGGACAGGGCACTGAAGCTTTCTTT
TRBJ2-7 | - | TRBV6-5 | once | CASRRSSYEQYF | TGTGCCAGCAGACGGAGCTCCTACGAGCAGTACTTC
TRBJ2-1 | TRBD2 | TRBV7-2 | - | CASRKTSGLPETNEQFF | TGTGCCAGCCGGAAGACTAGCGGGCTCCCTGAGACCAATGAGCAGTTCTTC
TRBJ1-1 | - | TRBV2 | - | CAAGQSPAEAFF | TGTGCCGCGGGCCAATCGCCCGCTGAAGCTTTCTTT
TRBJ2-2 | TRBD1 | TRBV18 | - | CASSPTDRVANTGELFF | TGTGCCAGCTCACCCACCGACAGGGTCGCGAACACCGGGGAGCTGTTTTTT
TRBJ2-6 | TRBD1 | TRBV5-1 | - | CASSLGTGRGANVLTF | TGCGCCAGCAGCTTGGGGACAGGGCGTGGGGCCAACGTCCTGACTTTC
TRBJ2-6 | TRBD1 | TRBV27 | - | CASSRTGGSGANVLTF | TGTGCCAGCAGTAGAACAGGGGGCTCTGGGGCCAACGTCCTGACTTTC
TRBJ2-7 | - | TRBV15 | - | CATSREKGYEQYF | TGTGCCACCAGCAGGGAGAAGGGATACGAGCAGTACTTC
TRBJ2-3 | TRBD2 | TRBV28 | - | CASAPRLAGVRGTDTQYF | TGTGCCAGCGCCCCGCGGCTAGCGGGAGTCCGGGGCACAGATACGCAGTATTTT
TRBJ2-2 | - | TRBV29-1 | - | CSVEGGTRGELFF | TGCAGCGTTGAAGGCGGGACGCGCGGGGAGCTGTTTTTT
TRBJ2-7 | TRBD1 | TRBV5-1 | once | CASSLTGASNEQYF | TGCGCCAGCAGCTTGACAGGGGCATCCAACGAGCAGTACTTC
TRBJ2-1 | TRBD1 | TRBV4-1 | - | CASSRTGTVYNEQFF | TGCGCCAGCAGCCGAACCGGGACAGTCTACAATGAGCAGTTCTTC
TRBJ2-7 | - | TRBV6-6 | - | CASSYSAGRSYEQYF | TGTGCCAGCAGTTACTCGGCAGGGAGGTCCTACGAGCAGTACTTC
TRBJ2-7 | - | TRBV28 | - | CASSSNRQTGRGLEQYF | TGTGCCAGCAGTTCCAACAGGCAGACGGGACGAGGGCTGGAGCAGTACTTC
TRBJ1-6 | TRBD1 | TRBV5-1 | - | CASSLLTGQGNSPLHF | TGCGCCAGCAGCTTGCTAACGGGACAGGGTAATTCACCCCTCCACTTT
TRBJ1-4 | - | TRBV19 | - | CASSIDLFEKLFF | TGTGCCAGTAGTATAGATCTTTTTGAAAAACTGTTTTTT
TRBJ1-1 | - | TRBV4-1 | - | CASSQMGTRTEAFF | TGCGCCAGCAGCCAGATGGGAACCCGGACTGAAGCTTTCTTT
TRBJ2-5 | - | TRBV28 | - | CASSSSGRRQYF | TGTGCCAGCAGTTCGTCAGGACGAAGGCAGTACTTC
TRBJ2-3 | - | TRBV19 | - | CASKRAGDTDTQYF | TGTGCCAGTAAAAGGGCAGGGGACACAGATACGCAGTATTTT
TRBJ2-1 | - | TRBV7-8 | - | CASSLATDYPYNEQFF | TGTGCCAGCAGCTTAGCGACGGACTATCCCTACAATGAGCAGTTCTTC
TRBJ1-1 | TRBD1 | TRBV7-6 | - | CASSATGVNTEAFF | TGTGCCAGCAGCGCAACAGGGGTGAACACTGAAGCTTTCTTT
TRBJ2-3 | - | TRBV27 | - | CASSEPGRAPYF | TGTGCCAGTTCGGAGCCTGGGCGGGCCCCGTATTTT
TRBJ2-5 | - | TRBV7-9 | - | CASSHGDFQETQYF | TGTGCCAGCAGCCATGGGGACTTTCAAGAGACCCAGTACTTC
TRBJ2-3 | - | TRBV20-1 | - | CSEYRDTQYF | TGCAGCGAGTATCGAGATACGCAGTATTTT
TRBJ1-2 | - | TRBV29-1 | once | CSVEGVNYGYTF | TGCAGCGTTGAGGGGGTTAACTATGGCTACACCTTC
TRBJ2-7 | - | TRBV6-1 | - | CASRQTGPPYEQYF | TGTGCCAGCAGGCAGACAGGACCCCCCTACGAGCAGTACTTC
TRBJ2-7 | - | TRBV27 | - | CASSPPGPLYEQYF | TGTGCCAGCAGTCCACCGGGGCCACTTTACGAGCAGTACTTC
TRBJ2-1 | TRBD2 | TRBV5-1 | - | CASSFSGTNQFF | TGCGCCAGCAGCTTTTCCGGGACTAATCAGTTCTTC
TRBJ1-2 | - | TRBV27 | - | CASSPSPSGVLGYTF | TGTGCCAGCAGTCCCTCCCCTAGCGGGGTTCTTGGCTACACCTTC
TRBJ1-4 | - | TRBV6-1 | once | CASTRSLGGKLFF | TGTGCCAGCACGCGCTCTCTGGGGGGAAAACTGTTTTTT
TRBJ1-1 | - | TRBV29-1 | once | CSVSRTEAFF | TGCAGCGTTTCCCGTACTGAAGCTTTCTTT
TRBJ2-2 | - | TRBV6-1 | once | CASRETRPGELFF | TGTGCCAGCAGAGAGACTAGACCCGGGGAGCTGTTTTTT
TRBJ1-5 | - | TRBV7-2 | once | CASSLGPGQPQHF | TGTGCCAGCAGCTTAGGTCCAGGACAGCCCCAGCATTTT
TRBJ2-3 | TRBD2 | TRBV27 | - | CASSFGRATDTQYF | TGTGCCAGCAGTTTCGGGAGGGCCACAGATACGCAGTATTTT
TRBJ2-7 | TRBD2 | TRBV28 | - | CASNHRPKAGDTYEQYF | TGTGCCAGCAACCATCGACCTAAAGCGGGGGATACCTACGAGCAGTACTTC
TRBJ2-2 | TRBD2 | TRBV27 | - | CASSLLTGLAGVIGELFF | TGTGCCAGCAGTTTATTGACGGGACTAGCGGGAGTTATCGGGGAGCTGTTTTTT
TRBJ2-3 | TRBD2 | TRBV5-1 | - | CASRPGRGADTQYF | TGCGCCAGCAGACCCGGGAGGGGCGCAGATACGCAGTATTTT
TRBJ2-7 | TRBD1 | TRBV5-1 | - | CASSLVQQGARQYF | TGCGCCAGCAGCTTGGTTCAACAGGGGGCGCGTCAGTACTTC
TRBJ2-7 | - | TRBV6-5 | - | CASSYLTVQGSEQYF | TGTGCCAGCAGTTACCTCACCGTACAGGGATCCGAGCAGTACTTC
TRBJ2-3 | - | TRBV30 | - | CAWTGGDTQYF | TGTGCCTGGACTGGTGGGGATACGCAGTATTTT
TRBJ1-5 | TRBD1 | TRBV6-1 | once | CASRPQGGGLVPQHF | TGTGCCAGCAGACCACAGGGGGGGGGCTTGGTGCCCCAGCATTTT
TRBJ1-1 | - | TRBV5-1 | once | CASSLAPMTVRNPGGKAFF | TGCGCCAGCAGCTTGGCCCCTATGACAGTTCGGAATCCTGGCGGTAAAGCTTTCTTT
TRBJ1-1 | - | TRBV28 | - | CASGSQDRFEAFF | TGTGCCAGCGGAAGTCAGGACAGATTTGAAGCTTTCTTT